This passage covers 13 T cell receptor beta chains from one sample sequenced in a study of blood T cell repertoires in COVID-19 (dated by TCRdb to 2020 to 2021). The method was the immunoSEQ multiplex PCR assay. Entries here come from immuneACCESS through TCRdb and include only in-frame sequences with V and J called. Some clones fail to appear in such tables; in the studies checked, an unresolved V gene covers under half of the shortfall, and the cause of the remainder is unknown. For this sample the table gives fewer than 85,000 clones, of which over 60% were detected only once. Roughly 2.4% of the sample goes to the ten largest clones. The sequencing sample was made of peripheral blood. These receptors originate from a man aged 70 or older with COVID-19, enrolled during active disease.

The chain joins TRBV7-9 to TRBJ1-5, with D uncertain. Deletions cut 1 base from V and 7 bases from J, with 8 bases between. CDR1 SEHNR and CDR2 FQNEAQ come from the germline V gene (reference sequence). CDR3 length equals 13 residues. The CDR3 DNA reads TGTGCCAGCAGCTTAGGGCCCGGGCAGCCCCAGCATTTT. Its translation is CASSLGPGQPQHF.

CDR3 DNA sequence: TGTGCCAGCAGTGATGAGGATAGGCGGGAGGCCTTGTGGGAGCAGTTCTTC. It encodes CASSDEDRREALWEQFF. The chain couples TRBV6-4 to TRBJ2-1, with 8 bases fitting TRBD2. The CDR3 totals 17 residues. Germline CDR1 reads MRHNA; CDR2 reads SNTAGT. V was clipped by 3 bases and J by 10 bases; unmatched bases: 17.

The chain joins TRBV5-8 to TRBJ1-1; 7 bases agree with TRBD1. The trim removed 0 bases at V and 5 bases at J, leaving 10 bases unmatched. The CDR3 has 16 residues. The germline V gene encodes CDR1 SGHTS and CDR2 YDEGEE. CDR3 amino acids: CASSLVGQSRGTEAFF. In DNA form, the CDR3 reads TGTGCCAGCAGCTTGGTGGGACAGAGTAGGGGAACTGAAGCTTTCTTT.

The CDR3 protein is CAIRVTGSYGYTF. The CDR3 region has the DNA TGTGCCATCAGGGTGACAGGCTCATATGGCTACACCTTC. The chain has TRBV10-3 and TRBJ1-2; D perhaps matches TRBD1 (6 bases). The germline V gene encodes CDR1 ENHRY and CDR2 SYGVKD. Trimming removed 6 bases from V and 5 bases from J, with 13 bases in between. This CDR3 is 13 amino acids long.

This rearrangement joins TRBV28 to TRBJ1-2; D is ambiguous. There are 12 residues in the CDR3. Trimming pared 5 bases from V and 8 bases from J, leaving 12 bases between. Germline V gene lookup returns CDR1 MDHEN and CDR2 SYDVKM. CDR3 nucleotides: TGTGCCAGCAGTCCCTGGCCCGGGGGCTACACCTTC. Amino acid sequence: CASSPWPGGYTF.

The genes are TRBV4-3 and TRBJ1-4; 7 nucleotides line up with TRBD1. Germline assignment: CDR1 LGHNA and CDR2 YSLEER. With 1 base clipped from V and 8 bases from J, the junction kept 4 bases outside the gene matches. This CDR3 has 14 residues. CDR3 in DNA: TGCGCCAGCAGCCAAGGACAGGGCGGGGAAAAACTGTTTTTT. Residues: CASSQGQGGEKLFF.

This rearrangement joins TRBV24-1 to TRBJ2-5, with TRBD1 matching 9 bases. CDR1 is KGHDR, CDR2 SFDVKD, per germline. This CDR3 contains 15 residues. V lost 4 bases and J lost 4; bases outside the gene matches: 6. The CDR3 DNA reads as TGTGCCACCAGTGACCCGGGACAGGGAGGAGAGACCCAGTACTTC. It specifies CATSDPGQGGETQYF.

V is TRBV7-2 and J is TRBJ2-1; 10 bases match TRBD2. With V trimmed by 5 bases and J by 4 bases, 2 bases remained unmatched. Per germline, CDR1 SGHTA and CDR2 FQGNSA. The CDR3 sequence is 14 residues long. The chain's CDR3 is CASSAGLAYNEQFF. The CDR3 DNA is TGTGCCAGCAGCGCGGGACTAGCGTACAATGAGCAGTTCTTC.

This sequence joins TRBV7-2 and TRBJ1-1; 8 bases align to TRBD1. J was trimmed by 0 bases and V by 1 base; bases with no gene match: 4. The length of the CDR3 is 16 residues. Germline V gives CDR1 SGHTA, CDR2 FQGNSA. The CDR3 protein is CASSLGGQGMNTEAFF. The CDR3 DNA follows: TGTGCCAGCAGCTTAGGAGGACAGGGCATGAACACTGAAGCTTTCTTT.

This clone occurred a few times. The rearrangement joins TRBV15 to TRBJ1-1, with TRBD1 identical over 8 bases. This CDR3 has 15 residues. V shed 4 bases, J shed 5 bases, and the junction held 9 bases outside the gene matches. Germline-derived CDR1 and CDR2 are LNHNV and YYDKDF (reference sequence). The CDR3 DNA sequence: TGTGCCACCAGCATTTTACCGGGACAGGCAACTGAAGCTTTCTTT. Its protein is CATSILPGQATEAFF.

The chain carries TRBV27 and TRBJ2-6; D remains unclear. V was trimmed by 2 bases and J by 4 bases, leaving 3 bases between them. The germline gives CDR1 MNHEY, CDR2 SMNVEV (reference sequence). The CDR3 spans 13 residues. CDR3 nucleotide sequence: TGTGCCAGCAGTTTACAGGGGGCCAACGTCCTGACTTTC. Amino acid sequence: CASSLQGANVLTF.

The chain links TRBV7-9 to TRBJ2-7; the match to TRBD2 covers 8 bases. J lost 5 bases, V lost 5 bases, and 14 bases had no gene match. The length of the CDR3 is 16 residues. In germline, CDR1 is SEHNR, CDR2 FQNEAQ (reference sequence). CDR3 protein: CASSPPGAGAFHEQYF. In nucleotides, the CDR3 is TGTGCCAGCAGCCCCCCGGGAGCGGGAGCATTCCACGAGCAGTACTTC.

The J gene is TRBJ2-1, the V gene TRBV27; D gene ambiguous. V lost 1 base to trimming and J lost 8 bases, with 9 bases between them. The length of the CDR3 is 13 residues. In germline, CDR1 is MNHEY, CDR2 SMNVEV (reference sequence). CDR3 nucleotide sequence: TGTGCCAGCAGTTTATTTTCCGAGGATGAGCAGTTCTTC. This translates into CASSLFSEDEQFF.